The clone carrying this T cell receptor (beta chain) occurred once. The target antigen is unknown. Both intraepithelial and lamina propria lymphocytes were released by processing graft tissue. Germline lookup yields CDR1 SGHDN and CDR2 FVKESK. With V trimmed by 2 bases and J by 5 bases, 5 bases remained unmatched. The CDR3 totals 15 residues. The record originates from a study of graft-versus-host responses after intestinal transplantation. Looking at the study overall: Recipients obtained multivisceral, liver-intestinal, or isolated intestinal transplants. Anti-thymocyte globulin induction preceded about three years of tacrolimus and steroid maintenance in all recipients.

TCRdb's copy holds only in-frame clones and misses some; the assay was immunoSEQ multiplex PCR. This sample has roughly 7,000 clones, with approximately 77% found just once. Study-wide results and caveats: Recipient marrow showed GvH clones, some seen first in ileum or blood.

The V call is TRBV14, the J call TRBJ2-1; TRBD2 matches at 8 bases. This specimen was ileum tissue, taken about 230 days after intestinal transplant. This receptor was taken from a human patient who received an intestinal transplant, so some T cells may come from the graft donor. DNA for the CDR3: TGTGCCAGCAGCCAAAGACTAGCGCCGGACAATGAGCAGTTCTTC. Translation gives CASSQRLAPDNEQFF.